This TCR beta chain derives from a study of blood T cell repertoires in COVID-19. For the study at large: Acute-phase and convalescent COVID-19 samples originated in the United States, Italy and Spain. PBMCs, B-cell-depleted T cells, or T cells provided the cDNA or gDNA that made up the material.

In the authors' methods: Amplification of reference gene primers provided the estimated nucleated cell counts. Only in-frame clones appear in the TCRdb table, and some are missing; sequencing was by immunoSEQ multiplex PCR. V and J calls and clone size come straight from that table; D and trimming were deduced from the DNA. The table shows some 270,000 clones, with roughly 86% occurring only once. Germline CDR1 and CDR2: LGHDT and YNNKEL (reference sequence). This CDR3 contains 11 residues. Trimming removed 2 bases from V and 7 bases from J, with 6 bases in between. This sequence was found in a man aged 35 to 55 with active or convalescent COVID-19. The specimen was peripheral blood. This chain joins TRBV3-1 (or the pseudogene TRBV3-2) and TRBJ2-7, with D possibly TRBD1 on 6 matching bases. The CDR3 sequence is CASSQRGEQYF. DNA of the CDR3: TGTGCCAGCAGCCAAAGGGGGGAGCAGTACTTC.